The 6 T cell receptor beta chains below all came from one sample that was sequenced in a study. From the 5' RACE reads, TCRdb called clonotypes with MiXCR, one entry per CDR3 protein. The profile shows about 42,000 distinct CDR3 sequences, roughly a fifth of them singletons. Tregs were sorted as CD4+CD25+CD127-/low cells. Sequenced input: Tregs sorted from blood. Source of these receptors: a female donor with breast cancer.

This clonotype has just one count. A much larger clone sits a single nucleotide away, making a read error possible. The rearrangement joins TRBV5-6 to TRBJ2-3; D might be TRBD2 (6 bases). CDR3 length: 16 amino acids. Per germline, CDR1 SGHDT and CDR2 YYEEEE. This CDR3 is CANSLALGTSTDTQYF. CDR3 DNA: TGTGCCAACAGCTTGGCCCTCGGGACTAGCACAGATACGCAGTATTTT.

This clonotype was counted only a few times. This sequence joins TRBV4-1 and TRBJ2-4, with D uncertain. The CDR3 is made up of 14 amino acids. CDR1 is MGHRA, CDR2 YSYEKL, per germline. Trimming removed 1 base from V and 3 bases from J, with 7 bases in between. The CDR3 region has the DNA TGCGCCAGCAGCCAAGGAACCGGCAAAAACATTCAGTACTTC. It translates to CASSQGTGKNIQYF.

The chain couples TRBV12-3 or TRBV12-4 to TRBJ2-1; possibly TRBD2 for D (7 bases). Trimming stripped 6 bases from V and 1 base from J, with 13 bases between. The CDR3 spans 15 residues. CDR3 nucleotide sequence: TGTGCCAGCAGGGGGGGGCCTGGTTCCTACAATGAGCAGTTCTTC. Amino acids: CASRGGPGSYNEQFF.

In this sample, this clonotype turned up a few times. The rearrangement uses TRBV20-1 and TRBJ2-7; D perhaps matches TRBD1 (6 bases). V lost 2 bases and J lost 2, with 10 bases in between. Germline V gives CDR1 DFQATT, CDR2 SNEGSKA (reference sequence). The CDR3 runs 13 residues. The CDR3 reads CSARTRDTYEQYF. DNA of the CDR3: TGCAGTGCTAGAACTCGGGACACCTACGAGCAGTACTTC.

The rearrangement joins TRBV6-4 to TRBJ2-3; 10 nucleotides align to TRBD2. Germline trimming cut 3 bases from V and 3 bases from J; bases unmatched to any gene: 3. This CDR3 comprises 15 residues. Germline-derived CDR1 and CDR2 are MRHNA and SNTAGT. The CDR3 DNA is TGTGCCAGCAGTGAAGCGGGGGGGGGGACAGATACGCAGTATTTT. Translating gives CASSEAGGGTDTQYF.

In its sample, this clonotype was seen once. Since a much larger clone is just one base distant, this may be a read error. This sequence joins TRBV6-6 and TRBJ2-1; TRBD1 matches 10 bases. V lost 8 bases and J lost 9; bases outside the gene matches: 16. There are 16 residues in the CDR3. Germline CDR1 reads MNHNY; CDR2 reads SVGAGI (reference sequence). The CDR3 DNA reads as TGTGCCAGCGGCCGAATAACGGGACAGGGGATCGGTGAGCAGTTCTTC. This codes for CASGRITGQGIGEQFF.